Described below is a single T cell receptor (beta chain) sequence and its context. This clone has a single count. The clone's antigen remains unknown. No base quality information exists; no much larger clone differs at one position. The data derive from a study of cytomegalovirus exposure and HLA in healthy donors (dated by TCRdb to about 2017). Study-wide context: In an earlier analysis of under 600 of the donors, about 260 Gb of sequence data and roughly 100 million unique TCR beta sequences from roughly 200 million T cells were reported. An early release covering over 500 HLA-typed donors comprised about 320 gigabases of sequencing data and around 80 million unique TCR sequences. Of the roughly 400 genotyped donors, approximately 82% fell in the genetic ancestry cluster associated with self-reported Caucasian donors. The aim of the study was to test whether cataloging public T cell receptors could identify signatures of past pathogen exposure. The T cell repertoires of about 700 subjects were profiled by immunosequencing and related to cytomegalovirus serostatus. In addition to the first cohort of 666 subjects, a separate validation cohort of 120 different subjects was used. The study combined high-throughput TCR immunosequencing, statistical association of individual TCRs with disease status, and machine learning to predict cytomegalovirus infection status. In a later analysis, previously published TCR beta repertoires from 666 donors were re-analyzed and high-resolution HLA genotyping was added so that TCR occurrence patterns could be studied. Rather than drawing on any new phenotypic data, the later analysis identified candidate immune exposures from TCR beta sequences and the way those sequences occurred across donors. An earlier analysis of 500 to 750 of the donors applied high-throughput TCR beta sequencing to assess whether each TCR beta V gene segment acted as functional or pseudogenic. Donor age, sex, ethnicity and CMV serostatus were collected together with the repertoire data. In a later genetic analysis, genome-wide SNP genotypes for about three fifths of the 666 donors were used, and that subset was treated as a discovery cohort. All discovery cohort repertoires had been generated on a single sequencing platform. Class I and class II HLA loci were covered by the typing at four-digit resolution. The number of donors typed differed by locus, with roughly 629-640 for A, B, C, DRB1 and DQB1, roughly 550 for DQA1, approximately 570 for DPA1, and some 450 for DPB1. A handful of DR-DQ haplotypes were handled as single units for association and clustering because linkage in the cohort was strong. Across approximately 400 genotyped donors of the cohort, an average of about 240,000 unique TCR beta nucleotide sequences per donor were sequenced, and roughly a sixth of those sequences were non-productive.

The library was made by the immunoSEQ multiplex PCR assay. The multiplex PCR relied on a mix of 60 forward primers for TCR Vbeta segments and 13 reverse primers for TCR Jbeta segments. Amplification of the CDR3 region of rearranged TCR beta genes was performed with a multiplex PCR assay on genomic DNA. The amplified TCR beta libraries were sequenced on the Illumina HiSeq System as 87-base-pair reads. The source study handled its data this way. A later analysis tallied 75 million to 85 million unique TCR beta chains across the 650 to 750 repertoires, and approximately 11 million of those chains were shared by two or more donors. Raw reads were error-corrected and collapsed into unique sequences by a nearest-neighbor algorithm in which closely related sequences were merged to remove PCR and sequencing errors. Alignment of CDR3 sequences to IMGT reference sequences was used to assign V, D and J gene segments. For a sequence to be retained, a match of at least six nucleotides to both a V gene segment and a J gene segment was required. A rearrangement counted as productive if the CDR3 had no stop codons and remained in frame with V and J, and every other rearrangement counted as non-productive. Following IMGT convention, CDR3 was defined as the stretch from the second conserved V-encoded cysteine up to the conserved J-encoded phenylalanine. In an earlier analysis of more than 550 of the donors, sequences lacking an unambiguous match to a single V gene segment were excluded. In an earlier analysis of 500 to 750 of the donors, V segments were called functional above 56.7% productive rearrangements and were called segregating when the between-donor standard deviation exceeded 5%. A statistical classification framework was built for diagnosing cytomegalovirus status from the catalog of TCR beta chain sequences. A later analysis assigned V and J genes by comparing TCR nucleotide sequences with IMGT/GENE-DB human TR gene sequences. In a later analysis, CDR3 sequences and most-parsimonious VDJ recombination scenarios were assigned using the TCRdist pipeline. In a later analysis, every TCR beta chain was defined by the combination of its CDR3 amino acid sequence and its V-gene family, and reads without a unique V-gene family were dropped. In a later analysis, a few hundred highly shared, low-generation-probability nucleotide sequences were removed to address suspected cross-contamination and a sequencing artifact. In a later analysis, a clonal expansion index was calculated for each public chain from normalized within-repertoire ranks of inferred template counts. In a later analysis, generation probabilities were computed using a VDJ recombination model fitted to out-of-frame rearrangements, and the results were checked against IGoR. In a later analysis, TCR-TCR, TCR-HLA and TCR-CMV co-occurrence was scored with hypergeometric tests, and a repertoire-size bias correction was applied to TCR pairs. To estimate false discovery rates, a later analysis permuted the HLA or CMV assignments 20 times. A later analysis grouped co-occurring TCRs with DBSCAN, adding TCRdist sequence similarity when clustering within HLA-allele-positive subsets. Repertoires with fewer than 30,000 or more than 120,000 public chains were left out of co-occurrence clustering, as were a handful of repertoires with anomalous nucleotide sharing. TCRdb took over this immuneACCESS table, retaining in-frame rearrangements with V and J assigned. Such tables are incomplete; in checked studies, under half of the missing clones stem from an unresolved V gene, and the remainder is unexplained. From that table come the V and J calls and clone size; the DNA was used to work out D and trimming. The sample table records over 150,000 clones; approximately 67% of these occur just once. The ten largest account for around 4% of the sample.

From the germline V gene, CDR1 is SGHAT and CDR2 is FQNNGV. Reading from cysteine to phenylalanine, the CDR3 counts 14 amino acids. This entry keeps only the CDR3 DNA: 42 bases, framed from base 1. V is shortened by 1 base, J by 7 bases, and the region joining them spans 11 bases. Study-wide findings and limitations: According to a later analysis, most CMV-associated TCR beta chains appeared to be HLA-restricted, and the HLA associations seemed to be driven largely by CMV exposure. A further reported finding was that TCR beta sequences accurately predicted the HLA-A and HLA-B alleles for most subjects in the first cohort. Some IMGT-functional V segments, including TRBV6-2 and TRBV6-3, could not be told apart with the 87-base-pair reads, so those segments were excluded. A few of the identified cytomegalovirus-associated TCR beta chains were confirmed in vitro to be specific for cytomegalovirus antigens. Cytomegalovirus status was reported to be diagnosed by the classifier with high specificity and sensitivity in both the original and validation cohorts. A later genetic analysis associated a missense DCLRE1C variant with V-gene and J-gene trimming of TCR beta chains, and an independent cohort replicated the association. Across donors, most TCR sequences were observed very rarely, whereas some public TCRs were present in many individuals. HLA typing was unavailable for some donors at each locus, so association tests used only the typed subset. A cluster of highly shared sequence variants was judged likely to represent a technical artifact of the sequencing pipeline. Correlated functional status among segregating V segments might be attributable to linkage disequilibrium, but an unknown experimental factor could not be ruled out. Only TCR beta chains were sequenced in this cohort, and the absence of alpha or paired-chain data limited detectable features. In a later analysis, the rate of TCR association differed among HLA loci, with DRB1 alleles having the most associated TCRs and HLA-C alleles having the fewest. In a later analysis, several top co-occurrence clusters were reported to appear linked to parvovirus B19, influenza, CMV and Epstein-Barr virus. When HLA alleles, especially DR and DQ, strongly co-occurred, attributing TCR associations to individual alleles was difficult. A later analysis found that HLA-associated TCR beta chains were more clonally expanded and had lower generation probabilities than equally common non-associated chains. An earlier analysis of approximately 590 of the donors showed that most TCR beta V segments appeared in productive rearrangements either about 90% or about 30% of the time, which broadly matched IMGT annotations. In a later genetic analysis, fewer N-insertions in productive TCRs were reported among donors in an Asian-associated ancestry cluster than the approximately 630-donor mean. The authors suggested that the approach could potentially be generalized to other disease states and immunological phenotypes. The presence/absence analyses assumed that sequencing depth was roughly uniform across donors, and that assumption may not be true. The only immune exposure information available for the cohort was CMV serostatus. The study listed 150 to 200 TCR beta chains as associated with cytomegalovirus. At a false discovery rate of 0.05, a later analysis linked under 20,000 TCR beta sequences to specific HLA alleles. Around 16 rarely observed V segments, including chromosome 9 orphons, were excluded from the earlier analysis of some 590 of the donors because counts were too low.

The cohort comprised 670 or so healthy bone marrow donors. All cohort members were sampled while nominally healthy, although unrecorded immune exposures were likely present. The donor was CMV seropositive and belonged to the group of 250 to 300 seropositive cohort members. Each donor provided a peripheral blood sample, and peripheral blood mononuclear cells were used for TCR beta sequencing. The Qiagen DNeasy Blood Extraction Kit was used to extract genomic DNA from the blood cell samples. The sequence was collected from a woman in her late teens or twenties in good health and CMV-seropositive. Sequenced material: PBMCs. This sequence uses TRBV11-2 and TRBJ1-5, and perhaps TRBD1 as D gene, on 5 matching bases. The CDR3 region: CASSLGRRGQPQHF. The nucleotides are TGTGCCAGCAGCTTAGGTCGGCGGGGGCAGCCCCAGCATTTT.